This TCR beta chain originates from a study of T cell responses to AZD1222 COVID-19 vaccine. Study-wide results and limits: At baseline, seropositivity was found in only a handful of AZD1222 recipients. Most donors were white British, females outnumbered males, and clonal diversity was possibly underestimated.

The CDR3 length is 17 residues. Germline lookup yields CDR1 SNHLY and CDR2 FYNNEI. V dropped 1 base and J dropped 9; count of bases not matched to a gene: 10. As for this clone: The antigen is not known.

Sequencing used immunoSEQ multiplex PCR; TCRdb keeps in-frame clones, though not all of them. Here the sample spans 100,000 to 150,000 clones, roughly 88% being singletons. The specimen was peripheral blood, collected 28 days after the second AZD1222 dose. The sequence came from an adult who received the AZD1222 COVID-19 vaccine. The chain has TRBV2 and TRBJ1-6; 9 bases fit TRBD1. The DNA for the CDR3 is TGTGCCAGCAGTGAAGGTTCAGGGACAGGGTTTGGTTCACCCCTCCACTTT. Translation gives CASSEGSGTGFGSPLHF.